The present TCR beta chain was sequenced within a study of cytomegalovirus exposure and HLA in healthy donors. Overall study results and limits: Fewer than 200 TCR beta chains were listed as cytomegalovirus-associated. Researchers reported that a few CMV-associated chains were confirmed in vitro as CMV antigen-specific.

With respect to this clone: What it recognizes is unknown.

This CDR3 has 13 residues. Trimming pared 6 bases from V and 6 bases from J, leaving 11 bases between. Germline V gives CDR1 ENHRY, CDR2 SYGVKD. Some clones are missing from TCRdb's copy, which holds only in-frame ones; the method was immunoSEQ multiplex PCR. The repertoire holds 200,000 to 250,000 clones, with 83% as singletons. Sequenced material: PBMCs. The V and J genes are TRBV10-3 and TRBJ1-4, with D hard to call. The origin of this receptor is a woman between 18 and 29 years old in good health and CMV-seronegative. Written as DNA, the CDR3 is TGTGCCATCAGGGGGTTGGCAGATGAAAAACTGTTTTTT. This sequence encodes CAIRGLADEKLFF.